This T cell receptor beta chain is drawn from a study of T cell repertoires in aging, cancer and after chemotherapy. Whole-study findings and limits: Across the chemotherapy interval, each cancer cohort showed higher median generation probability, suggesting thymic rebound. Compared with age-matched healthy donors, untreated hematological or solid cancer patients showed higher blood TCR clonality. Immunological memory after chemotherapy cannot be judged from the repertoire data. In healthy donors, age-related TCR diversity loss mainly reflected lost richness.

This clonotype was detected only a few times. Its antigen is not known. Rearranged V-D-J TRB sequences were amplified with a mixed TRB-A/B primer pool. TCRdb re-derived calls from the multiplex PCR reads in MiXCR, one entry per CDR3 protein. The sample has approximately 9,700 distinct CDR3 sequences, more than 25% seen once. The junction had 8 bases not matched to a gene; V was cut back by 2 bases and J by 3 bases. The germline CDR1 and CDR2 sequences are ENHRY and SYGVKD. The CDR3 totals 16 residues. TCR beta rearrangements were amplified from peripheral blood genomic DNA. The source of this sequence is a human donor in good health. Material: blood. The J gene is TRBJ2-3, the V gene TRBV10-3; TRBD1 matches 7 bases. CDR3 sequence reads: CAISEGRGFGTDTQYF. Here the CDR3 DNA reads TGTGCCATCAGTGAGGGCAGGGGGTTCGGAACAGATACGCAGTATTTT.